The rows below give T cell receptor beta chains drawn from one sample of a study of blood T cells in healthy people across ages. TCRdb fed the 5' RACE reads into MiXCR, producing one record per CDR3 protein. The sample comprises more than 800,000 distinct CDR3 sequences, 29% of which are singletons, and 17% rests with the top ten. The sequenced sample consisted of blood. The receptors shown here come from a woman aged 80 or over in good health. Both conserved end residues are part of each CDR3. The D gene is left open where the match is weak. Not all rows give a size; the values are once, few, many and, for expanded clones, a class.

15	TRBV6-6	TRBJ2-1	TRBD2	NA	TGTGCCAGTAAGTTCGGCGGGAGGAAGTACAATGAGCAGTTCTTC	CASKFGGRKYNEQFF
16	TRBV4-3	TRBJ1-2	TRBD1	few	TGCGCCAGCAGCCACTTGACAGGGGACTTTAACTATGGCTACACCTTC	CASSHLTGDFNYGYTF
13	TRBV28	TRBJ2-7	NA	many	TGTGCCAGCAGTTTCTTGGGATCCTACGAGCAGTACTTC	CASSFLGSYEQYF
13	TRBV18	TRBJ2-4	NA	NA	TGTGCCAGCTCACAGAAAGCCAAAAACATTCAGTACTTC	CASSQKAKNIQYF
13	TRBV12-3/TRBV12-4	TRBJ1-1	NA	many	TGTGCCAGCAGTCCTCGCATGAACACTGAAGCTTTCTTT	CASSPRMNTEAFF
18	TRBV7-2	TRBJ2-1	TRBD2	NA	TGTGCCAGCAGCTTGGTACCTAGCGGGAGAAGCTCCTACAATGAGCAGTTCTTC	CASSLVPSGRSSYNEQFF
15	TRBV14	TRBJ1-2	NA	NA	TGTGCCAGCAGCCAAGATCGGTGGAGTGGAGCGGGCTACACCTTC	CASSQDRWSGAGYTF
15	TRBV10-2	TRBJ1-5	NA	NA	TGCGCCAGCAGTGCTCGAGGGAGAAGCAATCAGCCCCAGCATTTT	CASSARGRSNQPQHF
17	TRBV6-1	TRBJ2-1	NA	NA	TGTGCCAGCAGGCTGAGGACTTCTTCGGGCTCCTACAATGAGCAGTTCTTC	CASRLRTSSGSYNEQFF
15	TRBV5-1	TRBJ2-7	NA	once	TGCGCCAGCAGCTTGGGAACAGCCTCACCCTACGAGCAGTACTTC	CASSLGTASPYEQYF
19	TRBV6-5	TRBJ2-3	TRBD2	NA	TGTGCCAGCAGTTCCCCCTCCCAGCGGGGGAGGCGGGGCACAGATACGCAGTATTTT	CASSSPSQRGRRGTDTQYF
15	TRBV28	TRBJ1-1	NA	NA	TGTGCCAGCAGCTATTACAGGGCATCGAACATTGAAGCTTTCTTT	CASSYYRASNIEAFF
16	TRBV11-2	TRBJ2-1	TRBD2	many	TGTGCCAGCAGCCAAGGAGGTAGCGGGGGGTCGGATGAGCAGTTCTTC	CASSQGGSGGSDEQFF
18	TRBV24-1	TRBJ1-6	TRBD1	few	TGTGCCACCGGGGGAACGACAGGGGCTGAATCCTATAATTCACCCCTCCACTTT	CATGGTTGAESYNSPLHF
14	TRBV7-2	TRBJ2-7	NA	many	TGTGCCAGCAGCCCTGGTCCGACCACCTACGAGCAGTACTTC	CASSPGPTTYEQYF
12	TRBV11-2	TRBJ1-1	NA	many	TGTGCCAGCCCTATGGGGAACACTGAAGCTTTCTTT	CASPMGNTEAFF
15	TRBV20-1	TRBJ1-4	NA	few	TGCAGTGCATATCCACTGGGACCTCCTAGGGAAAAACTGTTTTTT	CSAYPLGPPREKLFF
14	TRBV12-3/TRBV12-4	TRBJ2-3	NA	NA	TGTGCCAGCAGAAACAGAGCTAGCACAGATATGCAATATTTT	CASRNRASTDMQYF
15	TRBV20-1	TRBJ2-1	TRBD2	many	TGCAGTGCTAGAGGTTCGGCTAGCGGAGGCATTGAGCAGTTCTTC	CSARGSASGGIEQFF
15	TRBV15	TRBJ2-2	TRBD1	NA	TGTGCCACCAGCAGGACAGGGGAGAACACCGGGGAGCTGTTTTTT	CATSRTGENTGELFF
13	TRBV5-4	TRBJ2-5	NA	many	TGTGCCACCGCCGGGACTGGGGAAGAGACCCAGTACTTC	CATAGTGEETQYF
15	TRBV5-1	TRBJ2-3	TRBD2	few	TGCGCCAGCAGCGTCGGGGAGGGCGGCACAGATACGCAGTATTTT	CASSVGEGGTDTQYF
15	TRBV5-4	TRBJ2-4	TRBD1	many	TGTGCCAGCAGCTCCTTTAACAGGGGGCAAGACATTCAGTACTTC	CASSSFNRGQDIQYF
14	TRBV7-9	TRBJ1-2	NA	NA	TGTGCCAGCAGCCAGACCAGTGTGTCCTATGGCTACACCTTC	CASSQTSVSYGYTF
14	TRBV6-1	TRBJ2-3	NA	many	TGTGCCAGCAGTGAAGGGCTTGGGGAGGATACGCAGTATTTT	CASSEGLGEDTQYF
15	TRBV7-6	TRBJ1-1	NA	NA	TGTGCCAGCAGCTTAGACCCCTCCGGGGTCACTGAAGCTTTCTTT	CASSLDPSGVTEAFF
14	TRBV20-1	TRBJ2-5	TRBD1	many	TGCAGTGCTAGAGTCGCAGGGGGCGGAGAGACCCAGTACTTC	CSARVAGGGETQYF
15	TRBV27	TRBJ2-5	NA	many	TGTGCCAGCAGTACCTGGGTTCGGGGGCGGGAGACCCAGTACTTC	CASSTWVRGRETQYF
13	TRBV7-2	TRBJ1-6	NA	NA	TGTGCCAGCAGCCTGGTCGATTGGTCACCCCTCCACTTT	CASSLVDWSPLHF
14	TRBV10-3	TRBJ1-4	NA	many	TGTGCCATCAGTGAGTCGACGGATAATGAAAAACTGTTTTTT	CAISESTDNEKLFF
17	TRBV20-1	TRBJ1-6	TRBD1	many	TGCAGTGCTAGAGATCCTTCCCGGGACAGGGTTAATTCACCCCTCCACTTT	CSARDPSRDRVNSPLHF
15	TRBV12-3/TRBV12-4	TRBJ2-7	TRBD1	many	TGTGCCAGCAGTTTAGCACCGGGACAGAGCTACGAGCAGTACTTC	CASSLAPGQSYEQYF
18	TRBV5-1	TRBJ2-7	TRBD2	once	TGCGCCAGCAGCTGGGCCGATAGCGGGAGGCAGGGTCCCTACGAGCAGTACTTC	CASSWADSGRQGPYEQYF
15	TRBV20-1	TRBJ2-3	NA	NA	TGCAGGGCTACCCCGGGCGGGTCCAGCACAGATGTGCAGTATTTT	CRATPGGSSTDVQYF
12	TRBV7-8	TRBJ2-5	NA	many	TGTGCCAGCAGTTCCCACGGGGAGACCCAGTACTTC	CASSSHGETQYF
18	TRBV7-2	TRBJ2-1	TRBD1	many	TGTGCCAGCAGCTTAGCGGGTTTAGGCAGGGGGCTAGATAATGAGCAGTTCTTC	CASSLAGLGRGLDNEQFF
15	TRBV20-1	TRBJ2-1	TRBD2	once	TGCAGTGCAAAGCTAGCGGGGGGCTGCTACAATGAGCAGTTCTTC	CSAKLAGGCYNEQFF
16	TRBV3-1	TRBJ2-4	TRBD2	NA	TGTGCCAGCAGCCAAAGGCTAGCGGGGGTGGGGAACATTCAGTACTTC	CASSQRLAGVGNIQYF
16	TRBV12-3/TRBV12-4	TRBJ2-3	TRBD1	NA	TGTGCCAGCAGATGGGGACAGATACTTAGCACAGATACGCAGTATTTT	CASRWGQILSTDTQYF
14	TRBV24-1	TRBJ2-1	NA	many	TGTGCCACCAGTGAACCGGGACGATCGAATGAGCAGTTCTTC	CATSEPGRSNEQFF
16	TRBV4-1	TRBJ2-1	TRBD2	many	TGCGCCAGCAGCCAATCTTCGGGACTAGCGGACAATGAGCAGTTCTTC	CASSQSSGLADNEQFF